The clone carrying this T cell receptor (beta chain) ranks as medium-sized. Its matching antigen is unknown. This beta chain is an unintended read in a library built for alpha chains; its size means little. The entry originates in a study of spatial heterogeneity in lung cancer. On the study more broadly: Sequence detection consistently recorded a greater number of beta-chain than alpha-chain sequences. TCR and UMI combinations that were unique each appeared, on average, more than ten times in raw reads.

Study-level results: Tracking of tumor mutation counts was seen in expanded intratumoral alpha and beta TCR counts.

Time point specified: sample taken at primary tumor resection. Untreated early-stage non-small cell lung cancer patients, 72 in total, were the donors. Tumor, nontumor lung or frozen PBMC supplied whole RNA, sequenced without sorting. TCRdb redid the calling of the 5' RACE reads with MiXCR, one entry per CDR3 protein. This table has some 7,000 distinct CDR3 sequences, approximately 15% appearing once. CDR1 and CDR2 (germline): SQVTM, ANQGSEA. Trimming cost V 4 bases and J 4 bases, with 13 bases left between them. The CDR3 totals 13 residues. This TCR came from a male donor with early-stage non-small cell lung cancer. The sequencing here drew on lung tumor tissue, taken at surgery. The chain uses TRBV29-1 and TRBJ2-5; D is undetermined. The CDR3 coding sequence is TGCAGCGTTGGGCCGAACCTTAGAGAGACCCAGTACTTC. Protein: CSVGPNLRETQYF.